Listed here are 9 T cell receptor beta chains from one sample, sequenced in a study of blood T cell repertoires in COVID-19. The data were produced by immunoSEQ multiplex PCR, yet TCRdb's version contains in-frame clones alone and is incomplete. The sample yields some 120,000 clones, around three quarters seen once. Sequenced material: peripheral blood. Receptor source: a human donor in a cohort sampled during active COVID-19.

The chain carries TRBV9 and TRBJ1-1; D possibly corresponds to TRBD1 (6 bases). The CDR3 runs to 14 residues. Trimming removed 4 bases from V and 4 bases from J, with 14 bases in between. The V gene's germline CDR1 is SGDLS and CDR2 YYNGEE. The CDR3 protein is CASSPKQGGTEAFF. For the CDR3, the DNA is TGTGCCAGCAGCCCAAAACAGGGTGGCACTGAAGCTTTCTTT.

Note on this clone: Other nucleotide sequences from this sample produce the same CDR3. The J gene is TRBJ2-2, the V gene TRBV6-5; possibly TRBD2 for D (6 bases). V was clipped by 6 bases and J by 5 bases, with 13 bases between them. The CDR3 covers 14 residues. Germline V gene data show CDR1 as MNHEY and CDR2 as SVGAGI. CDR3 in amino acids: CASRGTLNTGELFF. The CDR3 DNA is TGTGCCAGCAGGGGGACTCTGAATACCGGGGAGCTGTTTTTT.

This rearrangement joins TRBV7-2 to TRBJ2-7, with 8 positions matching TRBD2. CDR3 length: 15 residues. Trimming cost V 4 bases and J 0 bases; bases outside gene matches: 5. Germline CDR1 is SGHTA and CDR2 is FQGNSA. In nucleotides, the CDR3 is TGTGCCAGCAGCTACGCGGGGGGATCCTCCTACGAGCAGTACTTC. Its translation is CASSYAGGSSYEQYF.

V and J are TRBV6-5 and TRBJ2-7, with 11 bases matching TRBD1. J lost 4 bases, V lost 0 bases, and 2 bases had no gene match. CDR3 length equals 15 residues. Germline V gene lookup returns CDR1 MNHEY and CDR2 SVGAGI. DNA for the CDR3: TGTGCCAGCAGTTACTCGAGGGACAGGGGGTACGAGCAGTACTTC. This sequence encodes CASSYSRDRGYEQYF.

This clone has a single count. This sequence joins TRBV27 and TRBJ2-7, with 7 nucleotides matching TRBD1. J gave up 1 base and V 6 bases, and 3 bases lay outside the gene matches. CDR1 is MNHEY and CDR2 is SMNVEV in the germline V gene (reference sequence). The CDR3 contains 13 residues. Here the CDR3 DNA reads TGTGCCAGCAGACCGACAGGGTCCTACGAGCAGTACTTC. It specifies CASRPTGSYEQYF.

The chain couples TRBV18 to TRBJ1-4; 7 nucleotides agree with TRBD1. The CDR3 consists of 14 residues. Germline V gives CDR1 KGHSH, CDR2 LQKENI. Trimming at V came to 6 bases and at J to 4 bases, leaving 5 bases not matched to a gene. For the CDR3, the DNA is TGTGCCAGCTCTCCCGGACAGGATAATGAAAAACTGTTTTTT. Translated: CASSPGQDNEKLFF. The whole variable domain, remainder taken from reference TRBV18 and TRBJ1-4, is NAGVMQNPRHLVRRRGQEARLRCSPMKGHSHVYWYRQLPEEGLKFMVYLQKENIIDESGMPKERFSAEFPKEGPSILRIQQVVRGDSAAYFCASSPGQDNEKLFFGSGTQLSVL.

This clone was seen once. J is TRBJ2-3 and V is TRBV10-3; 9 positions match TRBD2. With 2 bases clipped from V and 9 bases from J, the junction kept 3 bases outside the gene matches. From germline, CDR1 is ENHRY and CDR2 SYGVKD. This CDR3 comprises 13 residues. The CDR3 is CAISETSGPTQYF. DNA for the CDR3: TGTGCCATCAGTGAGACTAGCGGGCCAACGCAGTATTTT.

This clone was observed a single time. The chain links TRBV12-3 or TRBV12-4 to TRBJ1-6; D possibly corresponds to TRBD1 (6 bases). This CDR3 contains 13 residues. V lost 5 bases and J 10 bases, leaving 12 bases between the germline ends. The CDR3 loop is CASSQQGRSPLHF. The CDR3 DNA reads TGTGCCAGCAGTCAACAGGGACGCTCACCCCTCCACTTT.

The CDR3 region is CASSLVVGNEQFF. Written as DNA, the CDR3 is TGCGCCAGCAGCTTGGTCGTCGGGAATGAGCAGTTCTTC. The chain joins TRBV5-1 to TRBJ2-1; no clear D. Per the germline V gene, CDR1 is SGHRS and CDR2 is YFSETQ. Trimming removed 0 bases from V and 7 bases from J, with 8 bases in between. This CDR3 has 13 amino acids.